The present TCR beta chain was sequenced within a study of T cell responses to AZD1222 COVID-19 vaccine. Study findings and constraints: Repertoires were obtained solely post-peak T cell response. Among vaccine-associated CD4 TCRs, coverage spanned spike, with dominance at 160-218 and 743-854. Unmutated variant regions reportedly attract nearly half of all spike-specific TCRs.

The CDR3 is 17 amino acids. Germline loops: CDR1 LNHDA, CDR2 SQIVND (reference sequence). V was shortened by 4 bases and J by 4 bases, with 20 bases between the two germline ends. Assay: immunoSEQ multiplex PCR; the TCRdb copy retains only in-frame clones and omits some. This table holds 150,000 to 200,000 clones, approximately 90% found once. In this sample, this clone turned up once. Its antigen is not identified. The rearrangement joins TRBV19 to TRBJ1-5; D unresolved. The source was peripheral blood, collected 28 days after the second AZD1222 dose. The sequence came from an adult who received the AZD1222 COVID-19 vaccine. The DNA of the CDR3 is TGTGCCAGTAGTAGGGCCATTACACTGGTTCTTAATCAGCCCCAGCATTTT. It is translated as CASSRAITLVLNQPQHF.